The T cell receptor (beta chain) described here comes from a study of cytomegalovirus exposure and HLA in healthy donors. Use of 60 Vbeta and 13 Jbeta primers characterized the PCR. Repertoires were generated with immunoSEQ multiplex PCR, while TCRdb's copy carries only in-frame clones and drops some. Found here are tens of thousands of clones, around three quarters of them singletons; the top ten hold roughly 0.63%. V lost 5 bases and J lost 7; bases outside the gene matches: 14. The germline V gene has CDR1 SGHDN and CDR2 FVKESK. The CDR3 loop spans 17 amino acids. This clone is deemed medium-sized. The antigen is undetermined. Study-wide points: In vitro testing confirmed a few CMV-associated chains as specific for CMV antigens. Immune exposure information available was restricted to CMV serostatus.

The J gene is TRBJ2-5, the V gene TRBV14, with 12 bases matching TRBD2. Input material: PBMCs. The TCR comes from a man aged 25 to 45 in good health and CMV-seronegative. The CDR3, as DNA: TGTGCCAGCAGCAGAAAGCCTCCACTAGCGGGAGGAGGGACCCAGTACTTC. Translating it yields CASSRKPPLAGGGTQYF.